These 20 T cell receptor beta chains share one sample of origin, sequenced in a study of read filtering for tumor transcriptome and immune sequencing. From roughly 390 ng of RNA, a library with molecular barcoded alpha/delta and beta/gamma adaptors was made. TCRdb re-analysed the reads in MiXCR, keeping a single row per CDR3 protein. Found here are tens of thousands of distinct CDR3 sequences, roughly 19% of them singletons; the top ten hold 11%. The sample taken for sequencing was a population of CD138-negative cells sorted from bone marrow. Receptors originate from a donor at least 40 years old with multiple myeloma.

This clonotype was seen many times. The chain joins TRBV29-1 to TRBJ2-1; 9 nucleotides line up with TRBD1. This CDR3 contains 16 residues. Germline V gene lookup returns CDR1 SQVTM and CDR2 ANQGSEA. Unmatched junction bases numbered 11, after V lost 1 base and J lost 7 bases. The CDR3 protein is CSVEVPGQGTLNEQFF. CDR3 in DNA: TGCAGCGTTGAAGTCCCGGGACAGGGAACGTTGAATGAGCAGTTCTTC.

In this sample, this clonotype is medium-sized (0.01 to 0.1%). The V gene is TRBV11-2, the J gene TRBJ2-1, with 9 bases aligning to TRBD2. CDR3 length: 16 amino acids. Germline CDR1 reads SGHAT; CDR2 reads FQNNGV. Germline trimming cut 0 bases from V and 2 bases from J; bases unmatched to any gene: 2. CDR3 in amino acids: CASSLDGGGAYNEQFF. The CDR3 DNA follows: TGTGCCAGCAGCTTAGATGGCGGGGGGGCCTACAATGAGCAGTTCTTC.

To note about this clonotype: At one end, the junction sequence differs from germline, possibly due to a read error. V usage is TRBV5-6 and J usage is TRBJ2-3, with 8 bases that match TRBD2. CDR1 and CDR2 (germline): SGHDT, YYEEEE. CDR3 size: 15 residues. CDR3 in DNA: TGTGCCAGCGGCTTCGGGACTAGTGGACCAGATACGCAGTATTTT. Residues: CASGFGTSGPDTQYF.

For this clonotype: A junction end diverges from the germline sequence, so it may reflect a read error. V is TRBV5-1 and J is TRBJ2-7, with 12 nucleotides matching TRBD2. The CDR3 consists of 16 residues. Germline V gives CDR1 SGHRS, CDR2 YFSETQ. CDR3 loop: CASSPRTSGDSYGQYF. CDR3 in DNA: TGCGCCAGCAGCCCCCGGACTAGCGGGGACTCCTACGGGCAGTACTTC.

This clonotype was observed many times. The chain joins TRBV7-3 to TRBJ2-1; 8 nucleotides agree with TRBD2. This CDR3 comprises 15 residues. V trimming: 2 bases; J trimming: 4 bases; junction bases outside the gene matches: 4. Germline-derived CDR1 and CDR2 are SGHTA and FQGTGA. CDR3 amino acids: CASSLEASGYNEQFF. The CDR3 nucleotides read TGTGCCAGCAGCTTAGAGGCTAGCGGGTACAATGAGCAGTTCTTC.

This clonotype was recorded at least ten times. V usage is TRBV13 and J usage is TRBJ1-1; TRBD1 matches 9 bases. The CDR3 loop spans 15 amino acids. Trimming cost V 5 bases and J 3 bases; bases outside gene matches: 7. Germline loops: CDR1 PRHDT, CDR2 FYEKMQ (reference sequence). In DNA, the CDR3 is TGTGCCAGCAGCAGTCCCGGGACAGGGTACACTGAAGCTTTCTTT. Translating it yields CASSSPGTGYTEAFF.

This clonotype came up a few times. The chain links TRBV20-1 to TRBJ2-3; D is possibly TRBD2 (5 bases). V was trimmed by 6 bases and J by 6 bases, leaving 25 bases between them. CDR1 and CDR2 (germline): DFQATT, SNEGSKA (reference sequence). The length of the CDR3 is 16 residues. The CDR3 DNA sequence: TGCAGTGCGACCACGCCGGGAAGCGGTTACACGGATACGCAGTATTTT. Translation gives CSATTPGSGYTDTQYF.

This rearrangement joins TRBV6-1 to TRBJ2-3; a possible D gene is TRBD2 (7 bases). The CDR3 is made up of 15 amino acids. V was trimmed by 7 bases and J by 2 bases, leaving 16 bases between them. Germline V CDR1 and CDR2: MNHNS, SASEGT. CDR3 DNA sequence: TGTGCCAGCAAAAGTCGGGGGGCGACCACAGATACGCAGTATTTT. Protein: CASKSRGATTDTQYF.

This clonotype came up many times. The chain links TRBV18 to TRBJ2-3; D gene uncertain. Germline V gives CDR1 KGHSH, CDR2 LQKENI. Trimming cost V 1 base and J 5 bases, with 13 bases left between them. This CDR3 is 15 amino acids long. DNA of the CDR3: TGTGCCAGCTCACCACTGGGGTCCCCTAGAGATACGCAGTATTTT. Protein: CASSPLGSPRDTQYF.

This clonotype is classed as medium-sized. The genes are TRBV11-1 and TRBJ2-3, with D possibly TRBD1 on 5 matching bases. CDR1 is SGHAT, CDR2 FQDESV, per germline (reference sequence). V lost 5 bases and J lost 0, with 18 bases in between. The CDR3 has 17 amino acids. The CDR3 nucleotides read TGTGCCAGCAGCGCTAGAGCTGACAGATTTAGCACAGATACGCAGTATTTT. Translated: CASSARADRFSTDTQYF. Supplemented by reference TRBV11-1 and TRBJ2-3, the full variable domain reads EAEVAQSPRYKITEKSQAVAFWCDPISGHATLYWYRQILGQGPELLVQFQDESVVDDSQLPKDRFSAERLKGVDSTLKIQPAELGDSAMYLCASSARADRFSTDTQYFGPGTRLTVL.

This clonotype came up many times. The V and J genes are TRBV9 and TRBJ2-3, with 12 bases that match TRBD2. CDR3 length: 17 amino acids. Germline V gene data show CDR1 as SGDLS and CDR2 as YYNGEE. Unmatched junction bases numbered 6, after V lost 3 bases and J lost 1 base. CDR3 amino acids: CASSARTSGIGTDTQYF. DNA of the CDR3: TGTGCCAGCAGCGCGAGGACTAGCGGGATCGGCACAGATACGCAGTATTTT.

This clonotype was picked up one time. V gene TRBV2 combines with J gene TRBJ2-1; 8 positions match TRBD1. V was pared by 4 bases and J by 8 bases, with 16 bases of the junction left unmatched. CDR1 and CDR2 (germline): SNHLY, FYNNEI. The CDR3 sequence is 17 residues long. The CDR3 loop reads CASSGGPGTGEGDEQFF. Here the CDR3 DNA reads TGTGCCAGCAGTGGGGGCCCTGGGACAGGTGAGGGCGATGAGCAGTTCTTC.

This clonotype has more than one count but fewer than ten. A much more abundant neighbour one base away suggests this may be a read error. The CDR3 does not end in the conserved phenylalanine or tryptophan, so this is likely a read error. The gene calls are TRBV28 and TRBJ2-6; 7 nucleotides match TRBD1. From germline, CDR1 is MDHEN and CDR2 SYDVKM. The CDR3 covers 14 residues. The J segment lost 2 bases and the V segment lost 7 bases, leaving 2 bases of the junction unmatched. DNA of the CDR3: TGTGCCAGCACTCAGGGGGCTGGGGCCAACGTCCTGACTCTC. It is translated as CASTQGAGANVLTL.

On this clonotype itself: The conserved final phenylalanine or tryptophan is absent from the CDR3, which likely points to a read error. The genes are TRBV20-1 and TRBJ1-2; D not certain. Germline loops: CDR1 DFQATT, CDR2 SNEGSKA (reference sequence). This CDR3 spans 12 amino acids. Between the trimmed V and J ends, which lost 0 bases and 5 bases, there was a span of 7 bases. CDR3 in DNA: TGCAGTGCTAGAGATCCGAGGTATGGCTACACCCTC. This gives the protein CSARDPRYGYTL.

This chain uses TRBV28 with TRBJ2-3; tentatively, D is TRBD2 (5 bases). Trimming left V 6 bases short and J 5 bases short, with 15 bases between. The CDR3 runs to 14 residues. From germline, CDR1 is MDHEN and CDR2 SYDVKM. CDR3 protein: CASRPTGLLDTQYF. In DNA form, the CDR3 reads TGTGCCAGCAGACCTACTGGACTCCTAGATACGCAGTATTTT.

This clonotype was observed at least ten times. The rearrangement links TRBV29-1 to TRBJ2-7; no clear D. V dropped 2 bases and J dropped 1 base, with 3 bases sitting between them. The CDR3 contains 11 residues. Germline V gene sequence: CDR1 SQVTM, CDR2 ANQGSEA. CDR3 residues: CSVEKSYEQYF. CDR3 in DNA: TGCAGCGTTGAAAAATCCTACGAGCAGTACTTC.

This clonotype showed up many times. The V call is TRBV11-3, the J call TRBJ2-1, with D hard to call. CDR3 size: 13 residues. V was clipped by 2 bases and J by 9 bases, with 11 bases between them. Per the germline V gene, CDR1 is SGHNT and CDR2 is YENEEA. The CDR3 region is CASSLSADGEQFF. CDR3 DNA sequence: TGTGCCAGCAGCTTATCGGCGGATGGTGAGCAGTTCTTC. The full variable domain, with the rest looked up from reference TRBV11-3 and TRBJ2-1, is EAGVVQSPRYKIIEKKQPVAFWCNPISGHNTLYWYLQNLGQGPELLIRYENEEAVDDSQLPKDRFSAERLKGVDSTLKIQPAELGDSAVYLCASSLSADGEQFFGPGTRLTVL.

This clonotype was counted only a few times. The V and J genes are TRBV7-9 and TRBJ2-5, with D possibly matching TRBD1 (5 bases). Per the germline V gene, CDR1 is SEHNR and CDR2 is FQNEAQ (reference sequence). The V and J ends lost 4 bases and 4 bases respectively, with 16 bases between them. The CDR3 has 15 amino acids. CDR3 loop: CASSSGSPPGETQYF. The CDR3 DNA sequence: TGTGCCAGCAGCTCAGGGTCGCCGCCGGGAGAGACCCAGTACTTC.

This clonotype was detected many times. The genes are TRBV11-3 and TRBJ1-1; D unresolved. Trimming left V 1 base short and J 0 bases short, with 6 bases between. Germline V gene sequence: CDR1 SGHNT, CDR2 YENEEA. CDR3 size: 14 residues. CDR3 sequence: CASSLAILNTEAFF. The CDR3 region has the DNA TGTGCCAGCAGCTTAGCGATCCTGAACACTGAAGCTTTCTTT.

This clonotype was seen at least ten times. The chain combines TRBV19 with TRBJ2-5, with 8 bases fitting TRBD2. Germline values: CDR1 LNHDA, CDR2 SQIVND (reference sequence). After removal of 0 bases from V and 5 bases from J, the junction contained 8 bases not matched to a gene. The CDR3 consists of 16 residues. Here the CDR3 reads CASSIDPSGPLETQYF. As DNA, the CDR3 is TGTGCCAGTAGTATAGACCCTAGCGGGCCTCTCGAGACCCAGTACTTC.